The T cell receptor (beta chain) described here comes from a study of naive and memory T cell subsets. V lost 2 bases, J lost 4 bases, and 12 bases lay in between. CDR1 is SGHDN, CDR2 FVKESK, per germline. CDR3 size: 15 residues. Cells stained for CD3, CD4, CD8, CD45RA and CD27 were sorted into four subsets. Details on this clonotype: What it recognizes is unknown.

Study conclusions and caveats: A few larger clonotypes appeared in naive repertoires, especially CD8, possibly memory cells re-expressing CD45RA. In naive cells, over 90% of TCR sequences were seen only once. Naive and memory subsets had different power law exponents for TCR abundance.

Two oligonucleotides, mixed equimolar, formed the beta constant-region primer covering TRBC1 and TRBC2. Ligated cDNA was amplified by four rounds of PCR with nested alpha and beta constant-region primers and SP2. Each CDR3 protein gets one entry after TCRdb re-called the UMI-ligation and nested PCR reads with MiXCR. The sample consists of about 150,000 distinct CDR3 sequences, roughly 22% of them appearing once. V is TRBV14 and J is TRBJ2-1; D is ambiguous. The TCR was taken from a human donor in good health. Sequenced sample: naive CD4+ T cells from blood. CDR3 DNA sequence: TGTGCCAGCAGCCAACAGGATCTTGTGTACAATGAGCAGTTCTTC. It specifies CASSQQDLVYNEQFF. The full variable domain, completed using reference TRBV14 and TRBJ2-1, is EAGVTQFPSHSVIEKGQTVTLRCDPISGHDNLYWYRRVMGKEIKFLLHFVKESKQDESGMPNNRFLAERTGGTYSTLKVQPAELEDSGVYFCASSQQDLVYNEQFFGPGTRLTVL.